A selection of T cell receptor beta chains follows, all from one sample in a study of T cell clonotyping in hematopoietic cell transplantation. The repertoire was sequenced with immunoSEQ multiplex PCR; TCRdb's copy has only in-frame clones and lacks some. The table has nearly 20,000 clones, more than 65% seen once. Sequences were obtained from peripheral blood mononuclear cells. The receptors stem from a man aged 60 to 69 in good health. Some clones in this sample may be carry-over from other donors' samples. CDR3s include the opening cysteine and the closing phenylalanine or tryptophan. Fields, in order: V gene, D gene, J gene, clone size, CDR3 DNA, CDR3 protein. The D gene is left open where the match is weak. Expanded clones are given a class, and other clones once, few, many or no size at all.

TRBV9,TRBD2,TRBJ2-2,NA,TGTGCCAGCAGCGCCCTAGCGGGGGGGGTTAACACCGGGGAGCTGTTTTTT,CASSALAGGVNTGELFF
TRBV11-2,NA,TRBJ1-4,NA,TGTGCCAGCAGCTTCGGGCAGAGGGGCGAAAAACTGTTTTTT,CASSFGQRGEKLFF
TRBV14,NA,TRBJ1-1,NA,TGTGCCAGCAGCCAAGAAGGCCCCTCGCCAACTAAAGCTTTCTTT,CASSQEGPSPTKAFF
TRBV5-1,TRBD1,TRBJ2-1,NA,TGCGCCAGCAGCCTAACAGGGGGTAACAAGGAGCAGTTCTTC,CASSLTGGNKEQFF
TRBV25-1,TRBD2,TRBJ2-3,NA,TGTGCCAGCAGTGAACTCGGCGGGGGGGCCAAGGGCACAGATACGCAGTATTTT,CASSELGGGAKGTDTQYF
TRBV7-2,NA,TRBJ1-4,once,TGTGCCAGCAGCTTAGCGCTCCAACACGAAAAACTGTTTTTT,CASSLALQHEKLFF
TRBV11-2,NA,TRBJ2-1,once,TGTGCCAGCAGCCAGCGAGCAAGCTCCTACAATGAGCAGTTCTTC,CASSQRASSYNEQFF
TRBV6-7,NA,TRBJ1-2,NA,TGTGCCAGCAAACGGCCGGGCAGGGAGGATGAAGGCTACACCTTC,CASKRPGREDEGYTF
TRBV27,NA,TRBJ2-7,NA,TGTGCCAGCAGTCGGGTCGGGGACCGAGATCCGGACGAGCAGTACTTC,CASSRVGDRDPDEQYF
TRBV9,NA,TRBJ2-7,NA,TGTGCCAGCAGCGTAGTAGCGACAACCTACGAGCAGTACTTC,CASSVVATTYEQYF
TRBV6-5,NA,TRBJ1-4,NA,TGTGCCAGCAGTCCTTCCGACAATCCGGTGTTTTTT,CASSPSDNPVFF
TRBV19,TRBD1,TRBJ2-7,NA,TGTGCCAGTGCATCCGGGACAGGGTTTAACGAGCAGTACTTC,CASASGTGFNEQYF
TRBV6-5,TRBD1,TRBJ2-2,NA,TGTGCCAGCAGCGGGACAGGTCCCAACACCGGGGAGCTGTTTTTT,CASSGTGPNTGELFF
TRBV5-1,NA,TRBJ2-7,NA,TGCGCCAGCAGCTTGTTCGGACCGGCACGGGGTGAGCAGTACTTC,CASSLFGPARGEQYF
TRBV11-2,TRBD1,TRBJ1-4,NA,TGTGCCAGCAGCTCGATGACAGGGGCCGCAACTAATGAAAAACTGTTTTTT,CASSSMTGAATNEKLFF
TRBV11-3,NA,TRBJ2-1,once,TGTGCCAGCAGCTTTCCCTCGTCTAGCTGGGCCCATGAGCAGTTCTTC,CASSFPSSSWAHEQFF
TRBV29-1,TRBD2,TRBJ2-7,NA,TGCAGCGTTGAAGGCGGGAGGGATTACGAGCAGTACTTC,CSVEGGRDYEQYF
TRBV5-1,TRBD1,TRBJ1-2,NA,TGCGCCAGCAGCTTGGTCTCCTCGGGACAGGGGAACTATGGCTACACCTTC,CASSLVSSGQGNYGYTF
TRBV6-5,TRBD1,TRBJ1-6,few,TGTGCCAGCACCATAGATAGGACAGGAAATTCACCCCTCCACTTT,CASTIDRTGNSPLHF
TRBV6-1,NA,TRBJ1-1,NA,TGTGCCAGCAGTGAAGTGGGGAAGGGGGTGAACACTGAAGCTTTCTTT,CASSEVGKGVNTEAFF
TRBV29-1,NA,TRBJ2-7,medium-sized,TGCAGCGTTGAGGGCAGCCGAGAAGGGCAGTACTTC,CSVEGSREGQYF
TRBV7-4,TRBD1,TRBJ1-4,NA,TGTGCCAGCAGCTTAGATGGGCCGGGACAGGGAAAAATAGCAACTAATGAAAAACTGTTTTTT,CASSLDGPGQGKIATNEKLFF
TRBV29-1,NA,TRBJ2-3,NA,TGCAGCGTTGGTCTGATCACAGATACGCAGTATTTT,CSVGLITDTQYF
TRBV6-1,TRBD1,TRBJ2-3,NA,TGTGCCAGCAGGACCGGACAGGGGACAGATACGCAGTATTTT,CASRTGQGTDTQYF
TRBV23-1,NA,TRBJ1-2,NA,TGCGCCAGCAGTCAACCCTCCTTGGGGGTCTATGGCTACACCTTC,CASSQPSLGVYGYTF
TRBV7-2,NA,TRBJ1-2,NA,TGTGCCAGCAGCTTATGGGGGGCCCTCTCTGGCTACACCTTC,CASSLWGALSGYTF
TRBV6-5,TRBD1,TRBJ2-7,NA,TGTGCCAGCAGTGGGGACAGGGCCTCCTACGAGCAGTACTTC,CASSGDRASYEQYF
TRBV30,TRBD1,TRBJ2-2,NA,TGTGCCTGGCAGAGGGGGCTGGACACCGGGGAGCTGTTTTTT,CAWQRGLDTGELFF
TRBV5-1,TRBD1,TRBJ1-2,NA,TGCGCCAGCAGCTTAGGGACAGGCAGTTATGGCTACACCTTC,CASSLGTGSYGYTF
TRBV5-4,NA,TRBJ2-1,NA,TGTGCCAGCAGCCCACCGACGAGGAACTCCTACAATGAGCAGTTCTTC,CASSPPTRNSYNEQFF
TRBV19,NA,TRBJ1-1,once,TGTGCCAGCAATCCCGGGGCAGGGACTGAAGCTTTCTTT,CASNPGAGTEAFF
TRBV9,TRBD2,TRBJ2-3,once,TGTGCCAGCAGCGTAGGACTAGCGGCTAGCACAGATACGCAGTATTTT,CASSVGLAASTDTQYF
TRBV27,NA,TRBJ1-6,NA,TGTGCCAGCAGTTTAACGCTGGGGTCCTCTAATTCACCCCTCCACTTT,CASSLTLGSSNSPLHF